This T cell receptor beta chain appears in the sequencing data of a study of regulatory T cells in long-lasting Graves disease. At the level of the study: Graves' patients diagnosed newly had used antithyroid drugs under 3 months.

For TCR beta, libraries came from iRepertoire HTBI primers and Arm-PCR of CDR3 regions. TCRdb re-called the multiplex PCR reads with MiXCR, one entry per CDR3 protein. The table lists 200,000 to 250,000 distinct CDR3 sequences, roughly a fifth of them singletons. This sample's time point: newly diagnosed GD, antithyroid drugs for less than 3 months. TCR sequences were obtained from RNA taken from PBMCs. The patients were drawn from one endocrinology department in Xi'an, China. Notes on the study in general: Lower TCR diversity was seen in persistent Graves' patients than in newly diagnosed ones.

The sample holds a few counts of this clonotype. Its antigen is unknown. Here the sequenced sample was peripheral blood mononuclear cells (PBMCs), taken at new diagnosis, from a patient treated with antithyroid drugs. This sequence was found in a female donor with Graves disease.

DNA of the CDR3: TGTGCCAGCAGTTACTCAGGACAGAGAAATCAGCCCCAGCATTTT. Protein: CASSYSGQRNQPQHF. V is TRBV6-2 or TRBV6-3 and J is TRBJ1-5, with D perhaps TRBD1 (6 bases). The CDR3 loop spans 15 amino acids. Per the germline V gene, CDR1 is MNHEY and CDR2 is SVGEGT. V was cut by 0 bases and J by 4 bases, with 10 bases left in between.